This TCR beta chain was found in a study of blood T cell repertoires in COVID-19. Across the whole study: The cDNA or gDNA used as material had been derived from T cells, B-cell-depleted T cells, or PBMCs.

The germline V and J ends were trimmed by 0 bases and 0 bases, with 9 bases remaining between them. Germline CDR1 and CDR2: SGHRS and YFSETQ. The length of the CDR3 is 16 residues. As originally analysed: Nucleated cell number was recorded as an estimate derived from reference gene primer amplification. The method was immunoSEQ multiplex PCR; TCRdb's version includes in-frame clones alone and lacks a portion of them. The DNA was the basis for D and trimming; V, J and clone size are from that table. The repertoire has roughly 250,000 clones, approximately 85% of them found once; the top ten carry roughly 4%. Enrollees, about 18 to 89 years old, lived in 24 US areas. Assignment of participants to cohorts was predicated upon participant-reported clinical history.

The chain uses TRBV5-1 and TRBJ2-2; D might be TRBD2 (5 bases). The receptor was isolated from a woman in her thirties who had recovered from COVID-19. The source material was PBMCs or T cells enriched from blood (not recorded which). The CDR3 loop is CASSLGAGPNTGELFF. CDR3 sequence (DNA): TGCGCCAGCAGCTTGGGGGCGGGCCCGAACACCGGGGAGCTGTTTTTT.